The rows below give T cell receptor beta chains drawn from one sample of a study of identical twins. TCRdb called the 5' RACE reads again in MiXCR, with one record for every CDR3 protein. The sample has approximately 590,000 distinct CDR3 sequences; around 9.6% are singletons. The same data also contributed to another study, on yellow fever vaccine responses in identical twins.

The sequencing input was PBMCs. The receptors come from a woman younger than 35 in good health. Both conserved end residues are part of each CDR3. D genes are given only for firm matches. The size field is filled for only some rows; it gives once, few, many or a size class.

d_gene	len	j_gene	v_gene	abundance	CDR3nt	CDR3aa
TRBD1	15	TRBJ2-7	TRBV29-1	few	TGCAGCGTTCTCGGACAGGGATCCAGCGTTTACGAGCAGTACTTC	CSVLGQGSSVYEQYF
TRBD2	13	TRBJ2-5	TRBV20-1	many	TGCAGTGCTAGCGGGGGGGCAGGGGAGACCCAGTACTTC	CSASGGAGETQYF
TRBD1	15	TRBJ2-2	TRBV5-1	once	TGCGCCAGCAGCCCCCGGGACAGGGACGCCGGGGAGCTGTTTTTT	CASSPRDRDAGELFF
TRBD2	15	TRBJ2-3	TRBV9	few	TGTGCCAGCAGCGTAACCGGGACTAAGTCAGATACGCAGTATTTT	CASSVTGTKSDTQYF
TRBD1	14	TRBJ2-7	TRBV15	few	TGTGCCACGGGCCGGGACAGGGCATCCTACGAGCAGTACTTC	CATGRDRASYEQYF
TRBD1	15	TRBJ1-6	TRBV7-9	-	TGTGCCAGCAGCTCTCTGACAGGGGCGAATTCACCCCTCCACTTT	CASSSLTGANSPLHF
-	16	TRBJ2-1	TRBV6-5	-	TGTGCCAGCAGTTACTCACTGACTGGGGATTACAATGAGCAGTTCTTC	CASSYSLTGDYNEQFF
-	16	TRBJ2-3	TRBV2	-	TGTGCCAGCAGCCCGCTCGGGCAGATCCTGGGAGATACGCAGTATTTT	CASSPLGQILGDTQYF
-	13	TRBJ2-5	TRBV18	few	TGTGCCAGCTCACCCGGGACTCGGGAGACCCAGTACTTC	CASSPGTRETQYF
-	15	TRBJ2-2	TRBV5-1	many	TGCGCCAGCAGCTTGCCAAAGGGTAACACCGGGGAGCTGTTTTTT	CASSLPKGNTGELFF
TRBD1	14	TRBJ2-7	TRBV12-3/TRBV12-4	many	TGTGCCAGCAGTTCAACAGGGGAATCCTACGAGCAGTACTTC	CASSSTGESYEQYF
-	15	TRBJ2-5	TRBV7-9	-	TGTGCCAGCAGCTTAGGAGGGGTCCTACAAGAGACCCAGTACTTC	CASSLGGVLQETQYF
TRBD2	16	TRBJ2-3	TRBV4-2	-	TGTGCCAGCAGCGCTAGCGGGAGGGCCCATGGAGATACGCAGTATTTT	CASSASGRAHGDTQYF
TRBD1	14	TRBJ2-1	TRBV7-9	-	TGTGCCAGCAGCGGTAGGGACAGGCCCGATGAGCAGTTCTTC	CASSGRDRPDEQFF
-	15	TRBJ2-3	TRBV24-1	-	TGTGCCACCAGTGACGCGACAGTACCCGGGTTGACGCAGTATTTT	CATSDATVPGLTQYF
-	14	TRBJ2-5	TRBV10-3	few	TGTGCCATCAGTCCCAGGGACCCACGAGAGACCCAGTACTTC	CAISPRDPRETQYF
TRBD2	12	TRBJ2-1	TRBV12-3/TRBV12-4	few	TGTGCCAGCAGTTTAGGTCCAGCGGGAGTAATCTTC	CASSLGPAGVIF
-	14	TRBJ2-1	TRBV20-1	few	TGCAGTCAACACAACAGGAGCTCCTACAATGAGCAGTTCTTC	CSQHNRSSYNEQFF
TRBD1	14	TRBJ1-2	TRBV14	many	TGTGCCAGCAGCCAAGACGGGACAGGGTACGGCTACACCTTC	CASSQDGTGYGYTF
TRBD1	15	TRBJ2-3	TRBV5-6	few	TGTGCCAGCAGCTTCCGGACAGGGCTTACAGATACGCAGTATTTT	CASSFRTGLTDTQYF
-	15	TRBJ2-3	TRBV7-8	few	TGTGCCAGCAGCTACCAGCCGAGACCCCCAGATACGCAGTATTTT	CASSYQPRPPDTQYF
-	10	TRBJ2-7	TRBV29-1	many	TGCAGCGTTGTTTACTACGAGCAGTACTTC	CSVVYYEQYF
-	14	TRBJ2-7	TRBV5-1	-	TGCGCCAGCAGCATCCGGGGATCGGACGACGAGCAGTACTTC	CASSIRGSDDEQYF
TRBD2	17	TRBJ2-1	TRBV5-4	-	TGTGCCAGCAGCGCTATGACGGCGGGACTAGCAGGGAATGAGCAGTTCTTC	CASSAMTAGLAGNEQFF
-	13	TRBJ2-3	TRBV20-1	few	TGCAGTGCCCGCGGGACAGAAGAAGATACGCAGTATTTT	CSARGTEEDTQYF
-	16	TRBJ2-6	TRBV4-2	many	TGTGCCAGCAGCCAAGATAGGGACTCTGGGGCCAACGTCCTGACTTTC	CASSQDRDSGANVLTF
-	15	TRBJ1-1	TRBV18	many	TGTGCCAGCTCACCGCCGGGACAATTGAACACTGAAGCTTTCTTT	CASSPPGQLNTEAFF
TRBD2	14	TRBJ2-1	TRBV12-3/TRBV12-4	many	TGTGCCAGCAGGACCGGGACTACCTACAATGAGCAGTTCTTC	CASRTGTTYNEQFF
TRBD2	15	TRBJ2-7	TRBV4-2	few	TGTGCCAGCAGCCAAGCCGGCGGGGGGGCTGACGAGCAGTACTTC	CASSQAGGGADEQYF
TRBD1	15	TRBJ2-1	TRBV12-3/TRBV12-4	few	TGTGCCAGCAGCGCCAAGGGACAGGGGTACAATGAGCAGTTCTTC	CASSAKGQGYNEQFF
TRBD1	12	TRBJ2-7	TRBV13	-	TGTGCCAGCAACGCCAGGGGGTACGAGCAGTACTTC	CASNARGYEQYF